This entry describes one T cell receptor beta chain. These data are taken from a study of blood T cell repertoires in COVID-19. Libraries were prepared by immunoSEQ multiplex PCR; TCRdb keeps only in-frame clonotypes and omits some of them. This sample has around 260,000 clones; 70% to 90% occur once, and the top ten carry around 5%. This clonotype was obtained from a woman aged 55-75 years with COVID-19, enrolled during active disease. Sequencing was done on a sample of peripheral blood.

The CDR3 sequence: CASSPPGRAGELFF. In DNA, the CDR3 is TGTGCCAGCAGCCCCCCAGGGAGGGCCGGGGAGCTGTTTTTT. The rearrangement joins TRBV7-3 to TRBJ2-2; 7 nucleotides align to TRBD2. Trimming at V came to 5 bases and at J to 6 bases, leaving 6 bases not matched to a gene. This CDR3 is 14 amino acids long. Germline-derived CDR1 and CDR2 are SGHTA and FQGTGA.